What follows is one T cell receptor (beta chain) and its context. Antigen: not known. TCRdb reanalysed the reads using MiXCR and keeps one entry per CDR3 protein. The sample has more than 650,000 distinct CDR3 sequences; 35% are singletons. This CDR3 comprises 13 residues. CDR1 is SGHDT and CDR2 is YYEEEE in the germline V gene. V was cut by 7 bases and J by 5 bases, with 13 bases left in between. The data belong to a study of T cell repertoires in cytomegalovirus infection. Overall study results and limits: There were carriers of CMV plus the relevant HLA, and cumulative public TCR beta family frequency identified them. The study found HLA-C-restricted CMV-specific TCR beta clonotypes dominating the ex vivo response.

Sequenced material: PBMCs. The V and J genes are TRBV5-6 and TRBJ1-5, with D perhaps TRBD1 (5 bases). The receptor was derived from a human donor in good health (CMV status not recorded). Some clones in this sample may be carry-over from other donors' samples. CDR3 sequence: CASASRGYQPQHF. The CDR3 region has the DNA TGTGCCAGCGCTTCGAGGGGTTATCAGCCCCAGCATTTT.